Below, one T cell receptor (beta chain) is given with its context. This CDR3 region has 14 residues. Per the germline V gene, CDR1 is DFQATT and CDR2 is SNEGSKA (reference sequence). The V and J ends lost 3 bases and 10 bases, in that order; junction bases with no gene match: 8. This sample was taken from a study of response to subunit inactivated influenza vaccine. One entry per CDR3 protein results from TCRdb running MiXCR on the RT-PCR reads. The top ten clones hold roughly 11% of a sample with about 580,000 distinct CDR3 sequences, approximately 14% of them seen once. This chain uses TRBV20-1 with TRBJ1-6; 8 bases fit TRBD1. This TCR derives from a man aged 50 to 59 who received an inactivated influenza vaccine. The material was PBMCs from blood, obtained less than 13 days after vaccination. CDR3 loop: CSARTRGRRSPLHF. CDR3 nucleotides: TGCAGTGCTAGGACCAGGGGGCGTCGGTCACCCCTCCACTTT.